The entry below describes one T cell receptor (beta chain). The antigen is unknown. A second PCR of 7 to 11 cycles used a sample-barcoded 5' primer and a J-beta primer mix. A tag from a template-switch adaptor with 12 random nucleotides marked each cDNA molecule. TCRdb ran MiXCR on the 5' RACE reads and lists one entry per CDR3 protein. The table records hundreds of thousands of distinct CDR3 sequences, 49% of them present only once. The data derive from a study of blood T cells in healthy people across ages. About the study: Using template switching, researchers captured about one barcoded beta molecule for each two T cells. Study conclusions and caveats: Leaving the PBMCs unsorted stopped any conclusive comparison of naive versus antigen-experienced cells.

V shed 7 bases and J 4 bases; nucleotides not matched to a gene: 10. Germline assignment: CDR1 SGHRS and CDR2 YFSETQ. The CDR3 totals 14 residues. The sequenced material came from blood. The rearrangement uses TRBV5-1 and TRBJ1-2; 7 bases are a match to TRBD1. This TCR came from a woman between 55 and 75 years old in good health. The CDR3: CASWDRGQSYGYTF. As DNA, the CDR3 is TGCGCCAGCTGGGACCGGGGACAGAGCTATGGCTACACCTTC.